This is a list of T cell receptor beta chains from one sample in a study of T cell responses to AZD1222 COVID-19 vaccine. TCRdb's table, derived via immunoSEQ multiplex PCR, lists solely in-frame clones and lacks some. Of 100,000 to 150,000 clones in the sample, more than 75% were seen once. The sequencing used peripheral blood, collected 28 days after the second AZD1222 dose. The source is an adult who received the AZD1222 COVID-19 vaccine. The conserved cysteine and the conserved F or W are not part of the CDR3 here.

len,j_gene,v_gene,CDR3aa
15,TRBJ2-1,TRBV5-4,ASSLMENGMVNDEQF
13,TRBJ1-6,TRBV27,ASSFSQGLGSPLH
11,TRBJ1-5,TRBV27,ASAPGKGQPQH
13,TRBJ1-6,TRBV19,ASSTAGQAAPRLH
12,TRBJ2-7,TRBV28,ASSLGSSGHEQY
15,TRBJ1-1,TRBV18,ASSPPVEQGRGTEAF
15,TRBJ1-4,TRBV19,ATAVRVRARNNEKLF
9,TRBJ1-2,TRBV20-1,SVGQIYGYT
14,TRBJ2-3,TRBV11-2,ASSLVQGGLGVTQY
14,TRBJ1-3,TRBV21-1,ASAQRQAFSGNTIY
6,TRBJ2-5,TRBV5-1,AKGTQY
15,TRBJ2-6,TRBV11-3,ASSPQLGEAGANVLT
11,TRBJ1-5,TRBV10-2,ASSEGLSGPQH
15,TRBJ2-6,TRBV7-2,ASSLIADAFGANVLT
13,TRBJ1-1,TRBV28,ASSSTRQGVTEAF
16,TRBJ2-1,TRBV7-2,ASSLASLAGVLYNEQF
13,TRBJ2-7,TRBV19,ASTPNTGGAEEQY
12,TRBJ1-3,TRBV7-8,ASEAGTPGNTIY
11,TRBJ2-3,TRBV2,ASSAGFTDTQY
14,TRBJ2-1,TRBV7-9,ASSSASGRKWNEQF
11,TRBJ1-2,TRBV12-3/TRBV12-4,ASSLGGYYGYT
11,TRBJ2-7,TRBV18,ASSLAGPYEQY
11,TRBJ1-2,TRBV11-2,ASSLPSTYGYT